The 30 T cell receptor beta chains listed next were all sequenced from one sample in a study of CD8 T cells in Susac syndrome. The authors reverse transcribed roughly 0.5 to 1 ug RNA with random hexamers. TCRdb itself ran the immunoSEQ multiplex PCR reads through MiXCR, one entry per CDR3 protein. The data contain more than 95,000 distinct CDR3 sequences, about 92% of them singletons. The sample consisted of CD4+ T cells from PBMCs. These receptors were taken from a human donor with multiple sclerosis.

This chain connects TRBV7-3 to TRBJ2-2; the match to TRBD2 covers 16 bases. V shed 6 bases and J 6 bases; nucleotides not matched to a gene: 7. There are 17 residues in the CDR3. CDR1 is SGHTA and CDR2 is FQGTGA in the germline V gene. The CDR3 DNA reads TGTGCCAGCAGACCGGGACTAGCGGGGGGGCTGGCCGGGGAGCTGTTTTTT. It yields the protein CASRPGLAGGLAGELFF. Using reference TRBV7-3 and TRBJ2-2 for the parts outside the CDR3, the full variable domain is GAGVSQTPSNKVTEKGKYVELRCDPISGHTALYWYRQSLGQGPEFLIYFQGTGAADDSGLPNDRFFAVRPEGSVSTLKIQRTERGDSAVYLCASRPGLAGGLAGELFFGEGSRLTVL.

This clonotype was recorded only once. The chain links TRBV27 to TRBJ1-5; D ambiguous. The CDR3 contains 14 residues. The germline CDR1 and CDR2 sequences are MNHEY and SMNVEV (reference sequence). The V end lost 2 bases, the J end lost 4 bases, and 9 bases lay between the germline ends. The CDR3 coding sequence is TGTGCCAGCAGTTTAAAGAACCCTAATCAGCCCCAGCATTTT. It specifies CASSLKNPNQPQHF.

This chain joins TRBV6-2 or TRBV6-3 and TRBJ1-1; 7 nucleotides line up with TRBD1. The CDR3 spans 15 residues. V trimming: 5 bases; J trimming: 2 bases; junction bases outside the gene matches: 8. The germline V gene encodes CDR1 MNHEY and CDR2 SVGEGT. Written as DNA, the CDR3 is TGTGCCAGCAGTGGGAACAGGGGTCGAAACACTGAAGCTTTCTTT. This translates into CASSGNRGRNTEAFF.

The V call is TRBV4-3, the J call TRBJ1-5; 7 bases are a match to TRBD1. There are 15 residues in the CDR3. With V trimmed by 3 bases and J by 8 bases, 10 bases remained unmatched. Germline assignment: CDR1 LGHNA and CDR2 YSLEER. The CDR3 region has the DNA TGCGCCAGCAGCCAGGGCTTTTACAGGGGCGAGCCCCAGCATTTT. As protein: CASSQGFYRGEPQHF.

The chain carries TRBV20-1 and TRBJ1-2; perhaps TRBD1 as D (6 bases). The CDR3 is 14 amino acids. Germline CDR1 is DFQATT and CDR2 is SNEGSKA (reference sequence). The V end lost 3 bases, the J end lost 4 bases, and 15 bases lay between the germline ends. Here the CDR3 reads CSASPTGAAYGYTF. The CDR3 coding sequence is TGCAGTGCTAGCCCGACAGGCGCCGCCTATGGCTACACCTTC.

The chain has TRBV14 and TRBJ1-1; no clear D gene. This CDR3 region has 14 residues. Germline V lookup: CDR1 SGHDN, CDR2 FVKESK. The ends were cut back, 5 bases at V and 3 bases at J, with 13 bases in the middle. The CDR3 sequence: CASSAGSWYTEAFF. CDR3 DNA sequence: TGTGCCAGCAGCGCCGGGAGCTGGTACACTGAAGCTTTCTTT.

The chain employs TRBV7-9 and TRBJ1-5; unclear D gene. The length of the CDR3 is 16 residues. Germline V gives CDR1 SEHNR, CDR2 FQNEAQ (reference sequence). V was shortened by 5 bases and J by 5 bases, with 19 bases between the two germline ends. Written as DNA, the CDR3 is TGTGCCAGCAGCCTATCGAACGGACTAGCGGATCAGCCCCAGCATTTT. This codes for CASSLSNGLADQPQHF.

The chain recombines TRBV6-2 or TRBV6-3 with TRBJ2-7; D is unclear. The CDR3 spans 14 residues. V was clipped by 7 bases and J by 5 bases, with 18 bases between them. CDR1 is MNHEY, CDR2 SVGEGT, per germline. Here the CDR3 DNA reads TGTGCCAGCATTCGACCCGAACCTCCCCACGAGCAGTACTTC. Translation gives CASIRPEPPHEQYF.

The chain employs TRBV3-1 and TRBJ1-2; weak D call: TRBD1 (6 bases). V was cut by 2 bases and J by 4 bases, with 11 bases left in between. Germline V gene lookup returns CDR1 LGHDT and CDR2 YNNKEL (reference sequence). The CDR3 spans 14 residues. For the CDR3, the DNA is TGTGCCAGCAGCCAATGGGACACGCCCTATGGCTACACCTTC. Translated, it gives CASSQWDTPYGYTF.

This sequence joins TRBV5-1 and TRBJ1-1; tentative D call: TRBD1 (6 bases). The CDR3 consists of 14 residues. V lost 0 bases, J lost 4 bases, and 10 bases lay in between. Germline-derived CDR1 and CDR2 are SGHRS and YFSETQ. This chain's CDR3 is CASSLAGGVTEAFF. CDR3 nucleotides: TGCGCCAGCAGCTTGGCGGGGGGCGTCACTGAAGCTTTCTTT. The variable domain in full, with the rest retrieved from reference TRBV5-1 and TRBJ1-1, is KAGVTQTPRYLIKTRGQQVTLSCSPISGHRSVSWYQQTPGQGLQFLFEYFSETQRNKGNFPGRFSGRQFSNSRSEMNVSTLELGDSALYLCASSLAGGVTEAFFGQGTRLTVV.

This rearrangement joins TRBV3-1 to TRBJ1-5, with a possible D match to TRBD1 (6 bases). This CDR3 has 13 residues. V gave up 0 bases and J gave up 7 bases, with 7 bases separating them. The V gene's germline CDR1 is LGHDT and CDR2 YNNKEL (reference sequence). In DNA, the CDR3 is TGTGCCAGCAGCCAAGATACAGGGCAGCCCCAGCATTTT. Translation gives CASSQDTGQPQHF.

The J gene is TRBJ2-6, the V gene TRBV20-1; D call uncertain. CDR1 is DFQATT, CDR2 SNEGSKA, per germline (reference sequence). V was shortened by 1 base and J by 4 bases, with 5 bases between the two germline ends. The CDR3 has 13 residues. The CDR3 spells CSARAAGANVLTF. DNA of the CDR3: TGCAGTGCTAGAGCCGCAGGGGCCAACGTCCTGACTTTC.

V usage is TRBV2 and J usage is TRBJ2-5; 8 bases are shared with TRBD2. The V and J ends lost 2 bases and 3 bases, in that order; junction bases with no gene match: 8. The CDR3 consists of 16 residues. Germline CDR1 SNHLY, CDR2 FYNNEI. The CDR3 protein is CASSEFGRGAKETQYF. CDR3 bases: TGTGCCAGCAGTGAATTCGGGCGGGGGGCAAAAGAGACCCAGTACTTC.

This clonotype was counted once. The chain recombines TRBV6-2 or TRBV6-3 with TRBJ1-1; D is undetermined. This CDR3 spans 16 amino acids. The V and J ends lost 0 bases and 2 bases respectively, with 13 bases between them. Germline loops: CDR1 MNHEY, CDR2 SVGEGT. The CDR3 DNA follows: TGTGCCAGCAGTTACTCGCGACGACCTAGAAACACTGAAGCTTTCTTT. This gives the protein CASSYSRRPRNTEAFF.

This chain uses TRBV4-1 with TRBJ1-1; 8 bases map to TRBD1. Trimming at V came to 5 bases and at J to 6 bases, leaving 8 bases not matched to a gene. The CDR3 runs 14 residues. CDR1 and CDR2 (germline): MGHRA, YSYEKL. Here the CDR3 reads CASSAQGASSEAFF. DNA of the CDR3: TGCGCCAGCAGCGCGCAGGGGGCGAGCTCTGAAGCTTTCTTT.

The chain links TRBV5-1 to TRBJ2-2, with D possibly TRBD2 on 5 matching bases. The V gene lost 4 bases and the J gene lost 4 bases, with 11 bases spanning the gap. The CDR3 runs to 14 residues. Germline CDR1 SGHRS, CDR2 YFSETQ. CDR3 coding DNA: TGCGCCAGCAGCGAGGGAGTAGGCACCGGGGAGCTGTTTTTT. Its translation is CASSEGVGTGELFF.

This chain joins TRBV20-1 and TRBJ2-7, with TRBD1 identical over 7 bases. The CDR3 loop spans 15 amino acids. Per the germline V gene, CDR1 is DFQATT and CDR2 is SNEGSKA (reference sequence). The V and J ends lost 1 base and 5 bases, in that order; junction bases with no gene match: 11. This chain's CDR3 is CSARGPFTGANEQYF. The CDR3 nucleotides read TGCAGTGCTAGAGGGCCATTTACAGGGGCCAACGAGCAGTACTTC.

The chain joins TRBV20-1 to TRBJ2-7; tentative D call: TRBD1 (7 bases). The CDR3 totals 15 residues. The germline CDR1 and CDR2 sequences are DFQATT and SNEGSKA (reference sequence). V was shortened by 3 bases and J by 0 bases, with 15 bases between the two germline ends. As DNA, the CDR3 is TGCAGTGCTAGTAGGCGGGGACAGATCTCCTACGAGCAGTACTTC. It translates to CSASRRGQISYEQYF.

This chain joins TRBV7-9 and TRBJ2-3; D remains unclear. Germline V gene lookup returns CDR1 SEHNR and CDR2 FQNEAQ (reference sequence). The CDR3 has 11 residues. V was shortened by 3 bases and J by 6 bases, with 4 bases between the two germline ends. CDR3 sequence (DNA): TGTGCCAGCAGCTTCGAGGATACGCAGTATTTT. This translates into CASSFEDTQYF.

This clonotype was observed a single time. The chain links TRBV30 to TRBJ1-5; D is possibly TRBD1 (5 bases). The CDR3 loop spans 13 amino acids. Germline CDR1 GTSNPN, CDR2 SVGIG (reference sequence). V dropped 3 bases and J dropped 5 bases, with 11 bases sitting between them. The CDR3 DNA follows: TGTGCCTGGAGCCGCCGGGGGGATCAGCCCCAGCATTTT. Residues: CAWSRRGDQPQHF.

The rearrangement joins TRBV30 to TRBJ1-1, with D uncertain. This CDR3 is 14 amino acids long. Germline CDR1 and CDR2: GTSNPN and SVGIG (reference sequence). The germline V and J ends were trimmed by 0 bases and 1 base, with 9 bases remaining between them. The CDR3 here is CAWSVRVTNTEAFF. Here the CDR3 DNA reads TGTGCCTGGAGTGTACGGGTGACGAACACTGAAGCTTTCTTT.

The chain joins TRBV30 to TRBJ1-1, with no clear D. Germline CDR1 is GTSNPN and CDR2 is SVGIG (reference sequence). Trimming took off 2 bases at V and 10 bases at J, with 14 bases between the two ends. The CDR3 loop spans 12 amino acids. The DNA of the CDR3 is TGTGCCTGGAGTTCGGCCCTAACGACAGCTTTCTTT. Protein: CAWSSALTTAFF.

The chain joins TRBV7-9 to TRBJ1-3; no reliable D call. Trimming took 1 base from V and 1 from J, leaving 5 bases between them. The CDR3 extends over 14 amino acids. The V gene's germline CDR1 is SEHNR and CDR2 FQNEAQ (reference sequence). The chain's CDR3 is CASSLGQSGNTIYF. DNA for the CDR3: TGTGCCAGCAGCTTAGGGCAATCTGGAAACACCATATATTTT.

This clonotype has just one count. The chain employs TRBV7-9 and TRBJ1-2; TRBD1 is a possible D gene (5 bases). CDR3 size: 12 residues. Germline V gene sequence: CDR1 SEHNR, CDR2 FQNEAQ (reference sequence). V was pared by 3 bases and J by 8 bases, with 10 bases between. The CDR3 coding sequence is TGTGCCAGCAGCTTGGGAGGGACCGGCTACACCTTC. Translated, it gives CASSLGGTGYTF.

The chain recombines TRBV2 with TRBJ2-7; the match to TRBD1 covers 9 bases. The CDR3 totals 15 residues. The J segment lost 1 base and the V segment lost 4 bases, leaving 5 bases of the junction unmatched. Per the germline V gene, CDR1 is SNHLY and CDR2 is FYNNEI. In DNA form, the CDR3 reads TGTGCCAGCAGTGCCGCCGGGACAGGGTCCTACGAGCAGTACTTC. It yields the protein CASSAAGTGSYEQYF.

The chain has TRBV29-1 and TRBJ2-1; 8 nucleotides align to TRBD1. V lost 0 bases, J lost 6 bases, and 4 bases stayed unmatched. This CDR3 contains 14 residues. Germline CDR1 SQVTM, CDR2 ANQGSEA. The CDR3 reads CSVEDWTGSNEQFF. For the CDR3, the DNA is TGCAGCGTTGAAGATTGGACAGGGTCCAATGAGCAGTTCTTC.

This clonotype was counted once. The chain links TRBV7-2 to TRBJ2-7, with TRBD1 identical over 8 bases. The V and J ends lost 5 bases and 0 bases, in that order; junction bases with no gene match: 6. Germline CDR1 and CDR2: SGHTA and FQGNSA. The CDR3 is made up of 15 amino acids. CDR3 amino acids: CASSTGQGSSYEQYF. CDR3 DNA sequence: TGTGCCAGCAGCACCGGACAGGGCAGCTCCTACGAGCAGTACTTC.

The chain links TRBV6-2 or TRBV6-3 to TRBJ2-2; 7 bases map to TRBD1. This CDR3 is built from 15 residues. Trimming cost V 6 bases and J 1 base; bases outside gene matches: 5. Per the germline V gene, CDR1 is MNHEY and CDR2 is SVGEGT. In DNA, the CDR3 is TGTGCCAGCAGCCTCGGGACAGAGAACACCGGGGAGCTGTTTTTT. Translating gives CASSLGTENTGELFF.

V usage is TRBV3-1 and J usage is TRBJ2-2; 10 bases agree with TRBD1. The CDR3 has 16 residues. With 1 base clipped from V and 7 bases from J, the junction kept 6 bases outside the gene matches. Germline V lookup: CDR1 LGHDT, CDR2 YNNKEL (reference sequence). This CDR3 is CASSQGGQGFIGELFF. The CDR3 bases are TGTGCCAGCAGCCAAGGGGGACAGGGGTTTATCGGGGAGCTGTTTTTT.

The CDR3 protein is CASSLQAINEKLFF. The CDR3 DNA reads as TGTGCCAGCAGTCTACAGGCTATTAATGAAAAACTGTTTTTT. J is TRBJ1-4 and V is TRBV2; possibly TRBD1 for D (5 bases). Germline V gives CDR1 SNHLY, CDR2 FYNNEI. CDR3 length: 14 residues. V was pared by 5 bases and J by 4 bases, with 11 bases between.